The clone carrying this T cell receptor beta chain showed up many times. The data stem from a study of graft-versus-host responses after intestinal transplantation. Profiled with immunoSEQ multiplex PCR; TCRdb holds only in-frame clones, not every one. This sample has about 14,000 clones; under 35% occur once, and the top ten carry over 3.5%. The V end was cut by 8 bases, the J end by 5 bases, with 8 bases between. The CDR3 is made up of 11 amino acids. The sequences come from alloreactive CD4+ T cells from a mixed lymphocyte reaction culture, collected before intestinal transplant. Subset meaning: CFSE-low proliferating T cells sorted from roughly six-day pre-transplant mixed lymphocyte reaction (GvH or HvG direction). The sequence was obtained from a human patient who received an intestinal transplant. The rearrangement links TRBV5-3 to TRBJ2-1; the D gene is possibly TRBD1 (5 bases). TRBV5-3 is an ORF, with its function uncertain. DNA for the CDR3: TGTGCCAGCTCCAGGGACAATGAGCAGTTCTTC. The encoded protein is CASSRDNEQFF.